The 2 T cell receptor beta chains listed next were all sequenced from one sample in a study of blood T cell repertoires in COVID-19. The assay was immunoSEQ multiplex PCR, and TCRdb's table has in-frame clones only and misses some. The sample has a few hundred thousand clones, about 86% seen once. Sequencing was done on a sample of peripheral blood. All receptors come from a man older than 75 with acute or convalescent COVID-19.

The J gene is TRBJ1-2, the V gene TRBV27; TRBD1 aligns across 7 bases. Germline values: CDR1 MNHEY, CDR2 SMNVEV (reference sequence). The length of the CDR3 is 15 residues. V trimming: 5 bases; J trimming: 3 bases; junction bases outside the gene matches: 9. The CDR3 region has the DNA TGTGCCAGCAGTCCATCGACAGGGATCTACTATGGCTACACCTTC. Its protein product is CASSPSTGIYYGYTF.

J is TRBJ1-3 and V is TRBV9; 7 bases are a match to TRBD1. V gave up 0 bases and J gave up 4 bases; unmatched junction bases: 13. CDR3 size: 18 residues. CDR1 and CDR2 (germline): SGDLS, YYNGEE. The CDR3 is CASSVAGNRGLSGNTIYF. CDR3 DNA sequence: TGTGCCAGCAGCGTAGCTGGGAACAGGGGACTTTCGGGAAACACCATATATTTT.